One sample yielded the 7 T cell receptor beta chains listed below, sequenced in a study of cytomegalovirus exposure and HLA in healthy donors. This PCR relied on a set of 60 Vbeta primers and 13 Jbeta primers. Here immunoSEQ multiplex PCR was the method, and the copy in TCRdb shows in-frame clones only, minus some. The table records a few hundred thousand clones, approximately 80% of them present only once. Sequenced material: PBMCs. These receptors were taken from a man aged 25-40 years in good health and CMV-seronegative.

The chain carries TRBV2 and TRBJ2-3, with 7 bases fitting TRBD2. From germline, CDR1 is SNHLY and CDR2 FYNNEI. J was trimmed by 2 bases and V by 1 base; bases with no gene match: 3. CDR3 length: 15 amino acids. CDR3 in DNA: TGTGCCAGCAGTGAAGGAGCGGGGAACACAGATACGCAGTATTTT. It translates to CASSEGAGNTDTQYF.

The chain carries TRBV4-2 and TRBJ1-2; D remains unclear. CDR3 length: 13 amino acids. The V gene's germline CDR1 is LGHNA and CDR2 YNFKEQ. Between the trimmed V and J ends, which lost 5 bases and 4 bases, there was a span of 11 bases. The CDR3 DNA reads TGTGCCAGCAGCTACCCGGGTTCCTATGGCTACACCTTC. Protein: CASSYPGSYGYTF.

The chain couples TRBV11-2 to TRBJ2-7; 7 bases are shared with TRBD1. Trimming took 5 bases from V and 5 from J; bases not matched to a gene: 6. The germline gives CDR1 SGHAT, CDR2 FQNNGV. The CDR3 sequence is 13 residues long. CDR3 sequence: CASSPTGFDEQYF. The CDR3 nucleotides read TGTGCCAGCAGCCCGACAGGGTTCGACGAGCAGTACTTC.

The V call is TRBV6-5, the J call TRBJ2-7; the match to TRBD1 covers 9 bases. Per the germline V gene, CDR1 is MNHEY and CDR2 is SVGAGI. With 0 bases clipped from V and 6 bases from J, the junction kept 6 bases outside the gene matches. The CDR3 length is 15 residues. The CDR3 nucleotides read TGTGCCAGCAGTTACTCTAGACAGGGGGACTCCGAGCAGTACTTC. Its protein is CASSYSRQGDSEQYF.

V usage is TRBV5-6 and J usage is TRBJ1-2, with a tentative D call TRBD1 (6 bases). This CDR3 is 15 amino acids long. Trimming removed 3 bases at V and 0 bases at J, with 12 bases between. Germline CDR1 and CDR2: SGHDT and YYEEEE. Here the CDR3 DNA reads TGTGCCAGCAGCTCGCCAAGGACAGCTAACTATGGCTACACCTTC. It codes for CASSSPRTANYGYTF.

This sequence joins TRBV11-2 and TRBJ2-5; 13 bases agree with TRBD2. The CDR3 covers 16 residues. Looked up from germline, CDR1 is SGHAT and CDR2 is FQNNGV. J gave up 5 bases and V 5 bases, and 8 bases lay outside the gene matches. CDR3: CASSIGLAGVWETQYF. The CDR3 bases are TGTGCCAGCAGCATTGGACTAGCGGGGGTATGGGAGACCCAGTACTTC.

This chain joins TRBV5-1 and TRBJ2-5; a weak D match, TRBD1 (6 bases). The CDR3 sequence is 17 residues long. Per the germline V gene, CDR1 is SGHRS and CDR2 is YFSETQ. V shed 0 bases and J shed 5 bases, with 20 bases lying between them. The CDR3 sequence is CASSLGPQGSVGETQYF. CDR3 bases: TGCGCCAGCAGCTTGGGCCCACAGGGTAGTGTGGGTGAGACCCAGTACTTC. Complete variable domain (other parts from reference TRBV5-1 and TRBJ2-5): KAGVTQTPRYLIKTRGQQVTLSCSPISGHRSVSWYQQTPGQGLQFLFEYFSETQRNKGNFPGRFSGRQFSNSRSEMNVSTLELGDSALYLCASSLGPQGSVGETQYFGPGTRLLVL.